This TCR beta chain was sequenced during a study of blood T cell repertoires in COVID-19. The table came from immunoSEQ multiplex PCR; TCRdb's copy has only in-frame clones and leaves some out. The table lists more than 300,000 clones, around 80% of them singletons. This clone appeared a few times. The CDR3 spans 14 residues. The germline V and J ends were trimmed by 3 bases and 3 bases, with 8 bases remaining between them. CDR1 is LNHDA, CDR2 SQIVND, per germline (reference sequence). Material: peripheral blood. This rearrangement joins TRBV19 to TRBJ1-4; no clear D. The receptor's source is a woman in her fifties or sixties with acute or convalescent COVID-19. This CDR3 is CASSMAAANEKLFF. CDR3 nucleotides: TGTGCCAGTAGTATGGCGGCTGCTAATGAAAAACTGTTTTTT. Full variable domain (rest looked up from reference TRBV19 and TRBJ1-4): DGGITQSPKYLFRKEGQNVTLSCEQNLNHDAMYWYRQDPGQGLRLIYYSQIVNDFQKGDIAEGYSVSREKKESFPLTVTSAQKNPTAFYLCASSMAAANEKLFFGSGTQLSVL.